This T cell receptor (beta chain) came from a study of blood T cell repertoires in COVID-19. Study background: Acute and convalescent COVID-19 specimens originated in the United States, Italy and Spain.

Clones were sequenced by immunoSEQ multiplex PCR, and TCRdb holds only the in-frame ones, with some missing. The data hold 330,000 or so clones, with roughly 89% observed a single time. The sequenced sample was peripheral blood. The source is a man younger than 45 with COVID-19, enrolled during active disease.

CDR3 amino acids: CASSVVSRDRVEQFF. The CDR3 nucleotides are TGTGCCAGCAGCGTAGTCAGTAGGGACAGGGTAGAGCAGTTCTTC. V gene TRBV9 combines with J gene TRBJ2-1; TRBD1 matches at 9 bases. CDR1 is SGDLS, CDR2 YYNGEE, per germline. The V and J ends lost 0 bases and 10 bases, in that order; junction bases with no gene match: 8. There are 15 residues in the CDR3.